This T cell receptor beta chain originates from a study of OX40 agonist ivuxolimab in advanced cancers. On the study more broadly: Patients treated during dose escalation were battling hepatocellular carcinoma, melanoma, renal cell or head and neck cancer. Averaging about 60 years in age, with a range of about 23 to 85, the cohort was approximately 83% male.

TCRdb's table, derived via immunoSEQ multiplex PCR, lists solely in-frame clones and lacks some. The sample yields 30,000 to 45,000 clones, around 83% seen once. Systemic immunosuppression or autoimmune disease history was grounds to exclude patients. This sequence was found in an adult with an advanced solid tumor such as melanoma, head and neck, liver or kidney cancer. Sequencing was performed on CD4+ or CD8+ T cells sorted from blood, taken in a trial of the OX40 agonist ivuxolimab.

The CDR3 loop reads CASSVSGRSNQPQHF. In DNA, the CDR3 is TGTGCCAGCAGCGTGTCCGGACGGAGCAATCAGCCCCAGCATTTT. The chain couples TRBV9 to TRBJ1-5; D unresolved. The CDR3 is made up of 15 amino acids. The germline V gene has CDR1 SGDLS and CDR2 YYNGEE. Trimming stripped 2 bases from V and 1 base from J, with 10 bases between. The full variable domain, with the rest looked up from reference TRBV9 and TRBJ1-5, is DSGVTQTPKHLITATGQRVTLRCSPRSGDLSVYWYQQSLDQGLQFLIQYYNGEERAKGNILERFSAQQFPDLHSELNLSSLELGDSALYFCASSVSGRSNQPQHFGDGTRLSIL.